The subject of this entry is one T cell receptor (beta chain). Germline assignment: CDR1 MGHRA and CDR2 YSYEKL. The CDR3 is 17 residues long. The junction had 13 bases not matched to a gene; V was cut back by 2 bases and J by 4 bases. This entry comes from a study of blood T cell repertoires in COVID-19. About the research overall: Sites across the United States, Italy and Spain contributed samples from acute and convalescent COVID-19.

Measured with immunoSEQ multiplex PCR; TCRdb has only the in-frame clones, and not every one. The sample carries tens of thousands of clones, 80% to 90% recorded once. The TCR was taken from a woman aged 55 to 70 with acute or convalescent COVID-19. This chain connects TRBV4-1 to TRBJ1-2; TRBD1 matches 7 bases. Source material: peripheral blood. The CDR3, as DNA: TGCGCCAGCAGCCAACCACTCAGGGGGGCAGATATCTATGGCTACACCTTC. Its protein product is CASSQPLRGADIYGYTF.